This T cell receptor beta chain was sequenced in a study of cytomegalovirus exposure and HLA in healthy donors. As to this clone: Its antigen is unidentified.

V lost 8 bases, J lost 1 base, and 18 bases stayed unmatched. The CDR3 has 19 amino acids. Germline V lookup: CDR1 SNHLY, CDR2 FYNNEI. Whole-study results and caveats: According to the study, approximately 150 TCR beta chains were cytomegalovirus-associated.

PCR used 60 Vbeta primers and 13 Jbeta primers. Only in-frame clones appear in the TCRdb table, and some are missing; sequencing was by immunoSEQ multiplex PCR. Here the sample spans roughly 170,000 clones, around 80% being singletons. The V call is TRBV2, the J call TRBJ2-1, with 9 bases matching TRBD2. The sequencing input was PBMCs. The sequence was obtained from a woman in her 30s in good health and CMV-seropositive. This CDR3 reads CASCPGLAQSAFSYNEQFF. The CDR3 DNA sequence: TGTGCCAGCTGCCCTGGACTAGCGCAATCCGCTTTTTCCTACAATGAGCAGTTCTTC.